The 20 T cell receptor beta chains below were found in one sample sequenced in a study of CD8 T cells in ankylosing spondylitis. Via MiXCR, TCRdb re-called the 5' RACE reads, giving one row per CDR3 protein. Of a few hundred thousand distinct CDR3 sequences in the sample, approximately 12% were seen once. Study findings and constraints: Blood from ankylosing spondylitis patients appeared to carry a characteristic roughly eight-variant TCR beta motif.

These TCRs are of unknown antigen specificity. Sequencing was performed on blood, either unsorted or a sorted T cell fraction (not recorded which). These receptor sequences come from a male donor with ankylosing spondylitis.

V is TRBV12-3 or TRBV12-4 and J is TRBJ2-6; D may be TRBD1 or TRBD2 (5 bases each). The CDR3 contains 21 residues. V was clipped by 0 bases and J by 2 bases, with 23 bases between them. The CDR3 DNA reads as TGTGCCAGCAGTTTAGCGGGAAGGGGAGAAGTTGTAAGTCCTGGGGCCAACGTCCTGACTTTC. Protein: CASSLAGRGEVVSPGANVLTF.

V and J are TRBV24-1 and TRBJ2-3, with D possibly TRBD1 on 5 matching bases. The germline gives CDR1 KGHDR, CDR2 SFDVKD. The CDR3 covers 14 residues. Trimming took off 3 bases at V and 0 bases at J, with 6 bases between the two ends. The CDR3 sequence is CATSDAGSTDTQYF. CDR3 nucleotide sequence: TGTGCCACCAGTGATGCAGGGAGCACAGATACGCAGTATTTT.

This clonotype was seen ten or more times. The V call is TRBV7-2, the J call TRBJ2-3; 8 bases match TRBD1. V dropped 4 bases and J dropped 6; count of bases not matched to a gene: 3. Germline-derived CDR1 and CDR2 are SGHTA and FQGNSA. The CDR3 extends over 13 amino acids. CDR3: CASSWGQADTQYF. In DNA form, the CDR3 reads TGTGCCAGCAGCTGGGGACAGGCGGATACGCAGTATTTT.

This CDR3 reads CASTPRGSGELFF. CDR3 DNA sequence: TGTGCCAGTACTCCGAGGGGGTCCGGGGAGCTGTTTTTT. This chain connects TRBV19 to TRBJ2-2; tentatively, D is TRBD1 (6 bases). Germline lookup yields CDR1 LNHDA and CDR2 SQIVND (reference sequence). The CDR3 has 13 amino acids. V was cut by 7 bases and J by 6 bases, with 12 bases left in between.

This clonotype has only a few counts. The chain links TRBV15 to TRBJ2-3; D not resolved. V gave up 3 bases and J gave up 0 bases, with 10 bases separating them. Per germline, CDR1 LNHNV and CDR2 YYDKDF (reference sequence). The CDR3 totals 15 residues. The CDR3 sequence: CATSSRYASTDTQYF. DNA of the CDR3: TGTGCCACCAGCAGCAGGTACGCTAGCACAGATACGCAGTATTTT. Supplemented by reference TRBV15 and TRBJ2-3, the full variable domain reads DAMVIQNPRYQVTQFGKPVTLSCSQTLNHNVMYWYQQKSSQAPKLLFHYYDKDFNNEADTPDNFQSRRPNTSFCFLDIRSPGLGDTAMYLCATSSRYASTDTQYFGPGTRLTVL.

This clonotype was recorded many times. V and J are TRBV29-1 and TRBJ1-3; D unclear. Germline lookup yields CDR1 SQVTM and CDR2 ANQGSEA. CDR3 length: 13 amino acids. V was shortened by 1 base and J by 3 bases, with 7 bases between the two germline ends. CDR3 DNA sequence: TGCAGCGTTGAAGTTCAGTTTGGAAACACCATATATTTT. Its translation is CSVEVQFGNTIYF. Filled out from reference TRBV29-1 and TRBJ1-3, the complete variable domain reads SAVISQKPSRDICQRGTSLTIQCQVDSQVTMMFWYRQQPGQSLTLIATANQGSEATYESGFVIDKFPISRPNLTFSTLTVSNMSPEDSSIYLCSVEVQFGNTIYFGEGSWLTVV.

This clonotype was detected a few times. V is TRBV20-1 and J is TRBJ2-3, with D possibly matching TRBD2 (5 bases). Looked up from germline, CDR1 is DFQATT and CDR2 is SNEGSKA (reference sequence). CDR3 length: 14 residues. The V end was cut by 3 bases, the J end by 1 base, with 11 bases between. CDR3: CSASRGSGTDTQYF. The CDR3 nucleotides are TGCAGTGCTAGCCGGGGTTCTGGCACAGATACGCAGTATTTT.

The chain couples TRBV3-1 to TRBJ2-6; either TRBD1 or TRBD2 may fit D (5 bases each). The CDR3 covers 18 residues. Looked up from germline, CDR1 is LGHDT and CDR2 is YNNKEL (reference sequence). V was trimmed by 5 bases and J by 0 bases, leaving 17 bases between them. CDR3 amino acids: CASSLSGTTYSGANVLTF. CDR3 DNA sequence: TGTGCCAGCAGCTTATCCGGGACCACTTACTCTGGGGCCAACGTCCTGACTTTC. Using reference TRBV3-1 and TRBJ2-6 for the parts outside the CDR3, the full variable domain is DTAVSQTPKYLVTQMGNDKSIKCEQNLGHDTMYWYKQDSKKFLKIMFSYNNKELIINETVPNRFSPKSPDKAHLNLHINSLELGDSAVYFCASSLSGTTYSGANVLTFGAGSRLTVL.

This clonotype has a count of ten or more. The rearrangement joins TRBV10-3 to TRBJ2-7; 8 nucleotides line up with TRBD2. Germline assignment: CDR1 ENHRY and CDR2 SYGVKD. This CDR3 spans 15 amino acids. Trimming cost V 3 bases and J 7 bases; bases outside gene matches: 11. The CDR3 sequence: CAISEWAGGSGEQYV. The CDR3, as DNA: TGTGCCATCAGTGAATGGGCGGGAGGATCGGGAGAGCAGTACGTC.

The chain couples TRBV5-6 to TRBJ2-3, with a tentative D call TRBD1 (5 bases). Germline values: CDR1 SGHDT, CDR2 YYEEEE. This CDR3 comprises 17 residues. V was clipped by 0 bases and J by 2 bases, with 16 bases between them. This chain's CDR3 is CASSLDGRVQFTDTQYF. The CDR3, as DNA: TGTGCCAGCAGCTTGGACGGCAGGGTCCAATTCACAGATACGCAGTATTTT.

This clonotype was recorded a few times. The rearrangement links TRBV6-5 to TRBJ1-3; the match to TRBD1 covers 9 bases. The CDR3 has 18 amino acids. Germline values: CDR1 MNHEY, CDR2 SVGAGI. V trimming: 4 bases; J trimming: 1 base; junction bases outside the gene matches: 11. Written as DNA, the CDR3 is TGTGCCAGCAGTTCCACGACGGGACAGGGAGATTCTGGAAACACCATATATTTT. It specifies CASSSTTGQGDSGNTIYF.

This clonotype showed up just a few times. CDR3 coding DNA: TGTGCCACCAGCAGAGACCGGGACAACTATGGCTACACCTTC. Translation: CATSRDRDNYGYTF. This chain links TRBV15 with TRBJ1-2; tentatively, D is TRBD1 (5 bases). Germline V lookup: CDR1 LNHNV, CDR2 YYDKDF (reference sequence). CDR3 length equals 14 residues. With 0 bases removed from V and 2 bases from J, the gap between germline ends came to 7 bases.

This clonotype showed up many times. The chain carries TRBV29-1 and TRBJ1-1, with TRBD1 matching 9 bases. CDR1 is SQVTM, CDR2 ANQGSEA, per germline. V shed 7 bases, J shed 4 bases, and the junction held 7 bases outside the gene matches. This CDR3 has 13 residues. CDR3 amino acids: CSAMGQGVTEAFF. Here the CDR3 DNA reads TGCAGCGCTATGGGACAGGGAGTCACTGAAGCTTTCTTT. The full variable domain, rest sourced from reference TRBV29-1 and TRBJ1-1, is SAVISQKPSRDICQRGTSLTIQCQVDSQVTMMFWYRQQPGQSLTLIATANQGSEATYESGFVIDKFPISRPNLTFSTLTVSNMSPEDSSIYLCSAMGQGVTEAFFGQGTRLTVV.

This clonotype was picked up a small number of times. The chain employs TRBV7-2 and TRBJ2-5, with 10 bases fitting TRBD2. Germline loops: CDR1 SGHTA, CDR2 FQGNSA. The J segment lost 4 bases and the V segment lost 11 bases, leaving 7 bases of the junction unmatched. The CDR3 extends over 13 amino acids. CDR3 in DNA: TGTGCCGGGTCTAGCGGGAGTTCAGAGACCCAGTACTTC. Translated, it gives CAGSSGSSETQYF.

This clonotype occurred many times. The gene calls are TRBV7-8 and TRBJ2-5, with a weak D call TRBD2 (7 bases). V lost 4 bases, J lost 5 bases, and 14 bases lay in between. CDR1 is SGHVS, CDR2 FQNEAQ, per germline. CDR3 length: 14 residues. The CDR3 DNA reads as TGTGCCAGCAGCTCGCTGGGGAGGGGGGAGACCCAGTACTTC. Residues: CASSSLGRGETQYF.

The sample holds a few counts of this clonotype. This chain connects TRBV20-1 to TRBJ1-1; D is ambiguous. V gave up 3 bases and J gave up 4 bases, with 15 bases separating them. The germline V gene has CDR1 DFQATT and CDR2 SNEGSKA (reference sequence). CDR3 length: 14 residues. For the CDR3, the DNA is TGCAGTGCTAGCCCCGGGCCTATCCCCACTGAAGCTTTCTTT. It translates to CSASPGPIPTEAFF.

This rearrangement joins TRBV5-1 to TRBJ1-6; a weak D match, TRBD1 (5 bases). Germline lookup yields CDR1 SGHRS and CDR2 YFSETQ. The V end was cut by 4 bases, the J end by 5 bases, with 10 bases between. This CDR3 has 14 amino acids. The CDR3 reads CASSTQGNNSPLHF. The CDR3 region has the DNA TGCGCCAGCAGCACCCAGGGTAATAATTCACCCCTCCACTTT.

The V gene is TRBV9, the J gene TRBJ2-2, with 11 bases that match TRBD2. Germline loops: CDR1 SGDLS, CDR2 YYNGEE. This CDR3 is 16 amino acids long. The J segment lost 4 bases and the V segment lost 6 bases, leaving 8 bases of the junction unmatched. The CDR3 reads CASTLRTSGPTGELFF. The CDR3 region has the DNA TGTGCCAGCACCCTTCGGACTAGCGGGCCCACCGGGGAGCTGTTTTTT.

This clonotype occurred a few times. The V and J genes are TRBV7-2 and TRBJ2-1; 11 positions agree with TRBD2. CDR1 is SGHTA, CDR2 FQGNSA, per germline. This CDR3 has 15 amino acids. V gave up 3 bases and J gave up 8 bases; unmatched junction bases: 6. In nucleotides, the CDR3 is TGTGCCAGCAGCTTGATAACTAGCGGGAGTGATGAGCAGTTCTTC. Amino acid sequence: CASSLITSGSDEQFF.

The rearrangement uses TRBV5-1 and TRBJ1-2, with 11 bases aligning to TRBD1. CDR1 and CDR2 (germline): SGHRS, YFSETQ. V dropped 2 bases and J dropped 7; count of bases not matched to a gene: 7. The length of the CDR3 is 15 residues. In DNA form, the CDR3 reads TGCGCCAGCAGCTTAGAGGACAGGGGGCACTCTGGCTACACCTTC. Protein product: CASSLEDRGHSGYTF.